There are many counts of the clone carrying this TCR beta chain. Its specificity is unknown. MiXCR, run by TCRdb on the reads, gives a single entry per CDR3 protein. Counted here are some 920,000 distinct CDR3 sequences, less than 35% occurring once; the ten biggest clones make up about 14%. These data are taken from a study of T cell repertoires in cytomegalovirus infection. Study in general: CMV epitopes, recently identified HLA-C-restricted and well-studied HLA-B-restricted, were used. Study-wide findings and caveats: HLA-C-restricted CMV clonotypes gave the most frequent clonotype in two of eight donors. Public TCR beta family frequency separated CMV-and-HLA carriers, including in an independent cohort.

Sequenced here: cultured CD8+ T cells from PBMCs, sampled from culture after CMV antigen stimulation. This receptor was identified in a human donor in good health (CMV status not recorded). Some clones in this sample may be carry-over from other donors' samples.

The CDR3 DNA reads TGTGCCAGCAGCCCAGGGGGGGGGACTTGGGACGAGCAGTACTTC. Amino acid sequence: CASSPGGGTWDEQYF. The gene calls are TRBV7-2 and TRBJ2-7; either TRBD1 or TRBD2 may fit D (7 bases each). The CDR3 spans 15 residues. V was trimmed by 5 bases and J by 5 bases, leaving 19 bases between them. Germline CDR1 is SGHTA and CDR2 is FQGNSA.